This T cell receptor beta chain comes out of a study of CD8 T cells in Susac syndrome. Study-level findings and limits: An acknowledgment was made by the study that its TCR sequencing and HLA analysis involved relatively few individuals.

The authors carried out high-throughput sequencing of TCR beta. They applied it to CD8+ and CD4+ T cells obtained from blood. Both CD4+ and CD8+ T cells were negatively isolated, and TEMRA cells underwent FACS enrichment. Concerning this clonotype itself: Its antigen is undetermined.

RNA, at about 0.45 to 1 ug, was reverse transcribed with random hexamers. The method of amplification for TCR beta CDR3 was immunoSEQ multiplex PCR, covering 54 Vbeta and 13 Jbeta. TCRdb re-analysed the immunoSEQ multiplex PCR reads in MiXCR, keeping a single row per CDR3 protein. This sample has about 300,000 distinct CDR3 sequences, with approximately 89% found just once. V was cut by 6 bases and J by 1 base, with 9 bases left in between. CDR3 length: 13 residues. The germline V gene has CDR1 MNHEY and CDR2 SVGAGI. This rearrangement joins TRBV6-5 to TRBJ1-1, with D perhaps matching TRBD1 (5 bases). Sequencing was done on a sample of CD8+ T cells from PBMCs. This sequence was found in a human donor with multiple sclerosis. The CDR3 protein is CASRPTGNTEAFF. The CDR3 DNA sequence: TGTGCCAGCAGACCAACAGGGAACACTGAAGCTTTCTTT.